This entry lists 16 T cell receptor beta chains sequenced from one sample in a study of CD8 T cells in Susac syndrome. Random hexamers were used to reverse transcribe an amount of about 0.45 to 1 ug RNA. Via MiXCR, TCRdb re-called the immunoSEQ multiplex PCR reads, giving one row per CDR3 protein. The sample has 150,000 to 200,000 distinct CDR3 sequences, nearly 95% seen once. The sequencing sample was made of CD4+ T cells from PBMCs. The receptors originated from a human donor with multiple sclerosis.

This sequence joins TRBV5-4 and TRBJ2-3; tentative D call: TRBD2 (5 bases). Trimming removed 9 bases from V and 1 base from J, with 18 bases in between. The CDR3 loop spans 15 amino acids. Germline V lookup: CDR1 SGHNT, CDR2 YYREEE (reference sequence). As DNA, the CDR3 is TGTGCCATCTCCGGCGTGGGTAGCGGCACAGATACGCAGTATTTT. This gives the protein CAISGVGSGTDTQYF.

The chain joins TRBV3-1 to TRBJ2-7; D gene ambiguous. CDR3 length: 12 residues. Germline-derived CDR1 and CDR2 are LGHDT and YNNKEL (reference sequence). V was shortened by 4 bases and J by 7 bases, with 11 bases between the two germline ends. The CDR3 protein is CASSPGPSEQYF. In nucleotides, the CDR3 is TGTGCCAGCAGCCCGGGTCCGAGTGAGCAGTACTTC.

The chain uses TRBV3-1 and TRBJ1-5; D not resolved. This CDR3 has 13 amino acids. V gave up 4 bases and J gave up 11 bases, with 15 bases separating them. CDR1 LGHDT and CDR2 YNNKEL come from the germline V gene (reference sequence). The DNA for the CDR3 is TGTGCCAGCAGCCCCACCGGGAGGGTGGCCCAGCATTTT. It yields the protein CASSPTGRVAQHF.

The rearrangement joins TRBV5-1 to TRBJ2-5, with D perhaps assigned TRBD1 or TRBD2 (5 bases each). The CDR3 has 14 amino acids. Germline values: CDR1 SGHRS, CDR2 YFSETQ. The ends were cut back, 4 bases at V and 1 base at J, with 11 bases in the middle. The CDR3 here is CASSGGRFQETQYF. CDR3 DNA sequence: TGCGCCAGCAGCGGGGGTCGATTCCAAGAGACCCAGTACTTC. Combining the CDR3 with reference TRBV5-1 and TRBJ2-5 gives the whole variable domain KAGVTQTPRYLIKTRGQQVTLSCSPISGHRSVSWYQQTPGQGLQFLFEYFSETQRNKGNFPGRFSGRQFSNSRSEMNVSTLELGDSALYLCASSGGRFQETQYFGPGTRLLVL.

This clonotype was counted between two and nine times. The rearrangement links TRBV12-3 or TRBV12-4 to TRBJ2-7, with D perhaps matching TRBD1 (5 bases). V was cut by 2 bases and J by 5 bases, with 16 bases left in between. The CDR3 spans 15 residues. For the CDR3, the DNA is TGTGCCAGCAGTTTAAGTTGGCAGGGAAACCACGAGCAGTACTTC. It codes for CASSLSWQGNHEQYF.

This chain links TRBV27 with TRBJ2-3; tentatively, D is TRBD2 (5 bases). There are 13 residues in the CDR3. Trimming stripped 0 bases from V and 6 bases from J, with 7 bases between. CDR1 is MNHEY, CDR2 SMNVEV, per germline (reference sequence). The CDR3 here is CASSLSRGDTQYF. The CDR3 bases are TGTGCCAGCAGTTTATCTAGAGGGGATACGCAGTATTTT.

This clonotype was picked up one time. This chain links TRBV24-1 with TRBJ2-1; 9 bases align to TRBD2. V lost 5 bases to trimming and J lost 3 bases; unmatched junction nucleotides: 10. The CDR3 runs to 17 residues. CDR1 and CDR2 from the germline V gene are KGHDR and SFDVKD. This CDR3 is CATSAGAGGMLYNEQFF. CDR3 sequence (DNA): TGTGCCACCAGTGCTGGAGCGGGGGGCATGCTCTACAATGAGCAGTTCTTC.

This rearrangement joins TRBV10-3 to TRBJ2-1; 11 bases align to TRBD2. CDR1 is ENHRY, CDR2 SYGVKD, per germline. V dropped 7 bases and J dropped 0; count of bases not matched to a gene: 5. The CDR3 loop spans 16 amino acids. CDR3: CAIKAGLADSYNEQFF. The CDR3 nucleotides are TGTGCCATCAAAGCGGGACTAGCGGACTCCTACAATGAGCAGTTCTTC.

The rearrangement links TRBV30 to TRBJ2-7; D ambiguous. The CDR3 contains 13 residues. The V gene's germline CDR1 is GTSNPN and CDR2 SVGIG (reference sequence). The ends were cut back, 3 bases at V and 4 bases at J, with 13 bases in the middle. The CDR3 reads CAWRGRQPYEQYF. The CDR3 DNA follows: TGTGCCTGGAGAGGCCGACAACCATACGAGCAGTACTTC.

This clonotype showed up just once. V is TRBV4-2 and J is TRBJ1-2; TRBD1 matches at 7 bases. Germline lookup yields CDR1 LGHNA and CDR2 YNFKEQ. The CDR3 runs to 15 residues. The trim removed 0 bases at V and 3 bases at J, leaving 4 bases unmatched. The CDR3 here is CASSQDIQGYYGYTF. CDR3 nucleotide sequence: TGTGCCAGCAGCCAAGATATACAGGGGTACTATGGCTACACCTTC.

The genes are TRBV18 and TRBJ2-5; 7 bases are a match to TRBD2. With V trimmed by 3 bases and J by 5 bases, 12 bases remained unmatched. The CDR3 length is 16 residues. CDR1 is KGHSH and CDR2 is LQKENI in the germline V gene. CDR3: CASSPRGSTEGETQYF. CDR3 in DNA: TGTGCCAGCTCACCCCGCGGGAGCACCGAAGGGGAGACCCAGTACTTC. The variable domain in full, with the rest retrieved from reference TRBV18 and TRBJ2-5, is NAGVMQNPRHLVRRRGQEARLRCSPMKGHSHVYWYRQLPEEGLKFMVYLQKENIIDESGMPKERFSAEFPKEGPSILRIQQVVRGDSAAYFCASSPRGSTEGETQYFGPGTRLLVL.

The chain joins TRBV5-1 to TRBJ1-5; unclear D gene. The CDR3 length is 15 residues. Germline V gene data show CDR1 as SGHRS and CDR2 as YFSETQ. Trimming shortened V by 4 bases and J by 2 bases, and 13 bases separated the two germline ends. The CDR3: CASSAGPVGNQPQHF. CDR3 nucleotide sequence: TGCGCCAGCAGCGCAGGCCCAGTTGGCAATCAGCCCCAGCATTTT.

The chain has TRBV27 and TRBJ1-6; a possible D gene is TRBD1 (6 bases). In germline, CDR1 is MNHEY, CDR2 SMNVEV (reference sequence). Trimming took off 2 bases at V and 12 bases at J, with 17 bases between the two ends. The CDR3 is made up of 15 amino acids. In DNA form, the CDR3 reads TGTGCCAGCAGTTTAGATACCGGGACACGGGGACCCCTCCACTTT. This sequence encodes CASSLDTGTRGPLHF.

This clonotype was detected only once. The chain has TRBV14 and TRBJ1-1; D gene uncertain. The germline V and J ends were trimmed by 3 bases and 6 bases, with 14 bases remaining between them. The CDR3 runs to 14 residues. The germline CDR1 and CDR2 sequences are SGHDN and FVKESK. CDR3 DNA sequence: TGTGCCAGCAGCCAGACCGCCCTGGTGGCTGAAGCTTTCTTT. It yields the protein CASSQTALVAEAFF. Combining the CDR3 with reference TRBV14 and TRBJ1-1 gives the whole variable domain EAGVTQFPSHSVIEKGQTVTLRCDPISGHDNLYWYRRVMGKEIKFLLHFVKESKQDESGMPNNRFLAERTGGTYSTLKVQPAELEDSGVYFCASSQTALVAEAFFGQGTRLTVV.

The chain recombines TRBV4-1 with TRBJ2-7; 7 bases match TRBD2. The CDR3 contains 14 residues. Germline lookup yields CDR1 MGHRA and CDR2 YSYEKL. The trim removed 1 base at V and 3 bases at J, leaving 3 bases unmatched. The DNA of the CDR3 is TGCGCCAGCAGCCAAGGGGGGGGTTACTACGAGCAGTACTTC. Translating it yields CASSQGGGYYEQYF.

V is TRBV20-1 and J is TRBJ2-7; no reliable D call. The CDR3 consists of 14 residues. Germline values: CDR1 DFQATT, CDR2 SNEGSKA (reference sequence). The V end lost 0 bases, the J end lost 3 bases, and 12 bases lay between the germline ends. DNA for the CDR3: TGCAGTGCTAGAGATCCCCATGGCGGCTACGAGCAGTACTTC. This translates into CSARDPHGGYEQYF.